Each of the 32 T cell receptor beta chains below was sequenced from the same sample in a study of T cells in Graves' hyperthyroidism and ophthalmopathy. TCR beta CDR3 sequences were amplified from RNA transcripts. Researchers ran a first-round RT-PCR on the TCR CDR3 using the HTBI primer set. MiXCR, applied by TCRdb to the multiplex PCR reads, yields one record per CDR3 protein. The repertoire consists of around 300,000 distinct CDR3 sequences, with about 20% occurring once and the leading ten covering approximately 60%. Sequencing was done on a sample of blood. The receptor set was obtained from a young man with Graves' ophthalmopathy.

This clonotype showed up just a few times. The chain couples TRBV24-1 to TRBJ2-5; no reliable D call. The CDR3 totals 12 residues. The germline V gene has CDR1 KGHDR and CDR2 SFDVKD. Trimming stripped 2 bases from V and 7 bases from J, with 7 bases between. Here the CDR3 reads CATSDSIGTQYF. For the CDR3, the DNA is TGTGCCACCAGTGATTCTATTGGGACCCAGTACTTC.

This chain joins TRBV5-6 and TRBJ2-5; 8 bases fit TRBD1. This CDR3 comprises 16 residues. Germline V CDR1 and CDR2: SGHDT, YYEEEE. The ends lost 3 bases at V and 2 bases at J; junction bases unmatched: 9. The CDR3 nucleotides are TGTGCCAGCAGCTCCCTTCTCGGGACAGGACAAGAGACCCAGTACTTC. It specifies CASSSLLGTGQETQYF.

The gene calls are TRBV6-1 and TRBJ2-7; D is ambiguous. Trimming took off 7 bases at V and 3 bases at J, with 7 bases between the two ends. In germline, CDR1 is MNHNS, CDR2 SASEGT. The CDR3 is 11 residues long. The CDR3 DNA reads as TGTGCCAGCACACATGGCTACGAGCAGTACTTC. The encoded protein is CASTHGYEQYF.

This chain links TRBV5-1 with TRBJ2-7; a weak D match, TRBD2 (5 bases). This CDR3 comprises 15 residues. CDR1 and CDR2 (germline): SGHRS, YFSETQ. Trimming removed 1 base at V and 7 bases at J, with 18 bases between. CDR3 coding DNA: TGCGCCAGCAGCTTGTACGTGGGGAGACGACGGGAGCAGTACTTC. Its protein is CASSLYVGRRREQYF.

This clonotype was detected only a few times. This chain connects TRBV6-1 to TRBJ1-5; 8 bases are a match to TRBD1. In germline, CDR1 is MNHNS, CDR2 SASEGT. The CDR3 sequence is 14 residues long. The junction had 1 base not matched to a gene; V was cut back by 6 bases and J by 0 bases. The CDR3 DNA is TGTGCCAGCAGGGGGACAGGTAGCAATCAGCCCCAGCATTTT. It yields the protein CASRGTGSNQPQHF.

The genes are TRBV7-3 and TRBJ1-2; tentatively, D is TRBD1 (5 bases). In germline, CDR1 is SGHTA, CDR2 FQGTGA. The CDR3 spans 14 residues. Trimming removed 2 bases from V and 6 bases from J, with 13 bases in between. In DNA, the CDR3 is TGTGCCAGCAGCTTATATGGGGGTAGGGATGGCTACACCTTC. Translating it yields CASSLYGGRDGYTF.

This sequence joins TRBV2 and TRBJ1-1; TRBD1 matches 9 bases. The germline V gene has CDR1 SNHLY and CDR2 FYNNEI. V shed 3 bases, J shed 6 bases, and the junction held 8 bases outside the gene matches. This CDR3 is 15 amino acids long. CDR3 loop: CASSDLDRGSSEAFF. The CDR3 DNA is TGTGCCAGCAGTGACTTGGACAGGGGATCGTCTGAAGCTTTCTTT.

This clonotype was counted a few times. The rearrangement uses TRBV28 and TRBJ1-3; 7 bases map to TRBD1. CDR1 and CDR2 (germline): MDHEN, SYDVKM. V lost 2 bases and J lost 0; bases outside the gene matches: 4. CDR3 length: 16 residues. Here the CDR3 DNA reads TGTGCCAGCAGTTTACGGACAGGCCTCTCTGGAAACACCATATATTTT. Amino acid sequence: CASSLRTGLSGNTIYF.

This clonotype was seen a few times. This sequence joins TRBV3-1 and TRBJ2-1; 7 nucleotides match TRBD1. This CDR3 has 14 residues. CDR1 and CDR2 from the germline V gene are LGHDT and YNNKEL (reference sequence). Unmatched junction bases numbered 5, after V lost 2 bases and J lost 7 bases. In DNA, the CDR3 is TGTGCCAGCAGCCAATACAGGGGATTGAATGAGCAGTTCTTC. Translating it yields CASSQYRGLNEQFF.

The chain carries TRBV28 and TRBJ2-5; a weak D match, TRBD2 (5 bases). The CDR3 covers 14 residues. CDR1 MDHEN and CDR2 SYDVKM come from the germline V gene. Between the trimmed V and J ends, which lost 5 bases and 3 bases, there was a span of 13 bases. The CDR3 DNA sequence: TGTGCCAGCAGTCCTCCCCTAGCAGAAGAGACCCAGTACTTC. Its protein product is CASSPPLAEETQYF.

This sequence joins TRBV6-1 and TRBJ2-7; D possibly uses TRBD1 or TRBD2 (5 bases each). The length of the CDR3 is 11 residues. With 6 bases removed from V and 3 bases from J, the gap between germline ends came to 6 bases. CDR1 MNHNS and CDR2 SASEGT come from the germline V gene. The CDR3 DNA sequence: TGTGCCAGCAGGGGGGTCTACGAGCAGTACTTC. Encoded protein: CASRGVYEQYF.

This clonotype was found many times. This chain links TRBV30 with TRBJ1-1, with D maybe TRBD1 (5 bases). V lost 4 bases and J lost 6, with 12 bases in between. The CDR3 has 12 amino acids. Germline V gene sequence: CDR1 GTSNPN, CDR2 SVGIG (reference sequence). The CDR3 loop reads CAWTLRGAEAFF. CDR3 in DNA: TGTGCCTGGACGTTGCGGGGGGCTGAAGCTTTCTTT.

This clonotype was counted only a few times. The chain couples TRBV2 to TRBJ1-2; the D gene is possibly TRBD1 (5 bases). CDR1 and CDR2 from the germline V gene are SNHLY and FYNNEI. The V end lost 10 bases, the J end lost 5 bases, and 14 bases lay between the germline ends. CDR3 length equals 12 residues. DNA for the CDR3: TGTGCCACCAGAAGGGACGAATATGGCTACACCTTC. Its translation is CATRRDEYGYTF.

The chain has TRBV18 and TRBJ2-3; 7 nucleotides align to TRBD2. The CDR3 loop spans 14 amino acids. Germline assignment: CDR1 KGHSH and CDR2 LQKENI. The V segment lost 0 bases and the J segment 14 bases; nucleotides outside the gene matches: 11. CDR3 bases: TGTGCCAGCTCACCACCACTAGCGAGGATCATTCCGTATTTT. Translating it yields CASSPPLARIIPYF.

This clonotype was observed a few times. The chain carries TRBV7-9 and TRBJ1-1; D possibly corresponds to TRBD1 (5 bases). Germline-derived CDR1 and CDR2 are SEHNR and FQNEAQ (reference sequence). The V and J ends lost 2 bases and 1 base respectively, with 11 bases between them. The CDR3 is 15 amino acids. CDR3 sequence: CASSLFRGPNTEAFF. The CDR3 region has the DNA TGTGCCAGCAGCTTATTTCGGGGCCCGAACACTGAAGCTTTCTTT.

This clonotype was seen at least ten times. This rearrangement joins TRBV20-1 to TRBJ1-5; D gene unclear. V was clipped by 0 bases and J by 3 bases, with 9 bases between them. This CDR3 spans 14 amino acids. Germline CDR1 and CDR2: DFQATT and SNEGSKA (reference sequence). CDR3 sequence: CSARDMQVNQPQHF. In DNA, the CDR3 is TGCAGTGCTAGAGATATGCAGGTCAATCAGCCCCAGCATTTT.

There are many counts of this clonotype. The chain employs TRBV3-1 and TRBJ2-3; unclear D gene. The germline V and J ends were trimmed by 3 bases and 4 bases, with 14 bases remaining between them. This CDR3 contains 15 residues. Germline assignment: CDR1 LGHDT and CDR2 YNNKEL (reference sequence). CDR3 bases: TGTGCCAGCAGCCATCTCGCGGTCATCCCAGATACGCAGTATTTT. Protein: CASSHLAVIPDTQYF.

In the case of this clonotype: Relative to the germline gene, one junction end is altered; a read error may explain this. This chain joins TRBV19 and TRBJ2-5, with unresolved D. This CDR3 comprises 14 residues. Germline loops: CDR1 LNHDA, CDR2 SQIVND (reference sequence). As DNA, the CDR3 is TGTGCCAGTAGTCCTCCCTTCCACCACGAGACCCAGTACTTC. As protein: CASSPPFHHETQYF. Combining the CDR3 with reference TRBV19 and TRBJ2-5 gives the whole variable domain DGGITQSPKYLFRKEGQNVTLSCEQNLNHDAMYWYRQDPGQGLRLIYYSQIVNDFQKGDIAEGYSVSREKKESFPLTVTSAQKNPTAFYLCASSPPFHHETQYFGPGTRLLVL.

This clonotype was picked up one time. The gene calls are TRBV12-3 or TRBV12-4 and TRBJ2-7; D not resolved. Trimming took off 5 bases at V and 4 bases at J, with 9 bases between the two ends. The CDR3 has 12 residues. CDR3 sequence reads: CASSINYYEQYF. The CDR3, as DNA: TGTGCCAGCAGTATCAACTATTACGAGCAGTACTTC.

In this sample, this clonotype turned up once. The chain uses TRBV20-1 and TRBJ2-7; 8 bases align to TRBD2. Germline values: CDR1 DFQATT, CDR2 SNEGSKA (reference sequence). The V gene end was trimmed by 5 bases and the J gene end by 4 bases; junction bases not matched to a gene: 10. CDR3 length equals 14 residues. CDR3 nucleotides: TGCAGTGCTCTGTGGTCTAGCGGGCGGTACGAGCAGTACTTC. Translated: CSALWSSGRYEQYF.

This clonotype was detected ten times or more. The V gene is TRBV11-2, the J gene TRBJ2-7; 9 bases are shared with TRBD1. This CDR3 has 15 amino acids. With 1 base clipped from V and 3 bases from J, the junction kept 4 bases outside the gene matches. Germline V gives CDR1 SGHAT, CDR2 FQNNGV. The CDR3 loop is CASSLAQTGGYEQYF. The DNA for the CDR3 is TGTGCCAGCAGCTTAGCCCAGACAGGGGGCTACGAGCAGTACTTC.

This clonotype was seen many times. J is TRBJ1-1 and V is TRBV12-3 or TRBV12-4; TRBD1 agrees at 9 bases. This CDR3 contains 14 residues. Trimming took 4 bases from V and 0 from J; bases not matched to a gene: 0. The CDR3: CASSWDRVNTEAFF. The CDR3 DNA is TGTGCCAGCAGTTGGGACAGGGTGAACACTGAAGCTTTCTTT.

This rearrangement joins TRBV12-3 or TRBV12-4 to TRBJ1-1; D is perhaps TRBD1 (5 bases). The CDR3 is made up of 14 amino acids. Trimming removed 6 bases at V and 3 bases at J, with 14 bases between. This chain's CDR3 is CASSFDPGDTEAFF. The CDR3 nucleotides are TGTGCCAGCAGCTTCGATCCGGGGGACACTGAAGCTTTCTTT.

DNA for the CDR3: TGTGCCAGCAGCCGAACTTTGGGGCTCACCTTC. This translates into CASSRTLGLTF. The rearrangement uses TRBV7-9 and TRBJ1-2; weak D call: TRBD1 (5 bases). The ends were cut back, 5 bases at V and 13 bases at J, with 14 bases in the middle. Germline loops: CDR1 SEHNR, CDR2 FQNEAQ (reference sequence). The CDR3 consists of 11 residues.

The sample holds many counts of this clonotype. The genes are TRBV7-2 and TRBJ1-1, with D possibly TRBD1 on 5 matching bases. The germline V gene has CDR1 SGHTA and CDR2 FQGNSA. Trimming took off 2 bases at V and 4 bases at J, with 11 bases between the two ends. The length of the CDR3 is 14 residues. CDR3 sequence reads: CASSLSGQVTEAFF. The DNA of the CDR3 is TGTGCCAGCAGCTTATCGGGGCAGGTCACTGAAGCTTTCTTT.

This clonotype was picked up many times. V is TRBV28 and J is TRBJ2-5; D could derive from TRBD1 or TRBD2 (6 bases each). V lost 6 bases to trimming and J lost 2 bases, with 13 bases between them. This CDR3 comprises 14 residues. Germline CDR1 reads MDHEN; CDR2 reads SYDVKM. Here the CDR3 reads CASRLGGIQETQYF. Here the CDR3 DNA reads TGTGCCAGCAGACTAGGGGGGATACAAGAGACCCAGTACTTC.

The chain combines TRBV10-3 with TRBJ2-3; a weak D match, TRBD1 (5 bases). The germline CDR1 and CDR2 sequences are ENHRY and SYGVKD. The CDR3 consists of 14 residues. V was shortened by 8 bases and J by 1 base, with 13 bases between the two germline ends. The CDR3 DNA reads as TGTGCCATCTCAGGCAGGGATGGCACAGATACGCAGTATTTT. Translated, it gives CAISGRDGTDTQYF.

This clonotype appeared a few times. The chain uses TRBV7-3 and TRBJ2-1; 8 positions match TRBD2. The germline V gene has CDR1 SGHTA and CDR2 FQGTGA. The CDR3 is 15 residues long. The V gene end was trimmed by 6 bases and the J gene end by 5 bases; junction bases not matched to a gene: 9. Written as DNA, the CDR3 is TGTGCCAGCAGTCAATCCGGGACTAGAGACAATGAGCAGTTCTTC. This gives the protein CASSQSGTRDNEQFF.

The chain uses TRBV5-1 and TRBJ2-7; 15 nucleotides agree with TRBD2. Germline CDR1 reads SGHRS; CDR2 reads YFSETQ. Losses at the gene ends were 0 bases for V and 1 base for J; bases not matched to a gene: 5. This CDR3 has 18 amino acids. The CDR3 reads CASSLEGTSGRTSYEQYF. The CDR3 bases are TGCGCCAGCAGCTTGGAAGGGACTAGCGGGAGGACATCCTACGAGCAGTACTTC.

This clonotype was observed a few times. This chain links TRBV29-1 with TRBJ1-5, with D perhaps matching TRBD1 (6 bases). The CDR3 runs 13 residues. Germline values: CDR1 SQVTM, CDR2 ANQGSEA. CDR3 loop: CSYPGGANQPQHF. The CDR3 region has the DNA TGCAGTTACCCGGGGGGGGCCAATCAGCCCCAGCATTTT.

The CDR3 loop is CASTSPVNTEAFF. The CDR3 nucleotides are TGTGCCAGCACATCGCCGGTGAACACTGAAGCTTTCTTT. The V gene is TRBV6-1, the J gene TRBJ1-1, with no clear D. V lost 7 bases and J 0 bases, leaving 9 bases between the germline ends. This CDR3 contains 13 residues. Germline CDR1 is MNHNS and CDR2 is SASEGT.

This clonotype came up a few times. The CDR3 loop reads CALQGLAGDEQYF. The DNA of the CDR3 is TGTGCCCTACAGGGACTAGCGGGAGACGAGCAGTACTTC. The V and J genes are TRBV28 and TRBJ2-7; TRBD2 matches 14 bases. The trim removed 11 bases at V and 5 bases at J, leaving 5 bases unmatched. Germline CDR1 is MDHEN and CDR2 is SYDVKM. This CDR3 spans 13 amino acids.